The 29 T cell receptor beta chains presented below share a single source sample, sequenced in a study of T cell repertoires in cytomegalovirus infection. One entry per CDR3 protein results from TCRdb running MiXCR on the reads. The sample carries more than 400,000 distinct CDR3 sequences, approximately 26% recorded once. Sequenced material: PBMCs. Every receptor here comes from a human donor in good health (CMV status not recorded). Some clones in this sample may be carry-over from other donors' samples.

This clonotype was seen at least ten times. V is TRBV7-8 and J is TRBJ2-1; TRBD1 agrees at 11 bases. V shed 4 bases, J shed 15 bases, and the junction held 14 bases outside the gene matches. The germline CDR1 and CDR2 sequences are SGHVS and FQNEAQ. The CDR3 loop spans 15 amino acids. The CDR3 DNA is TGTGCCAGCAGCTCACGGACAGGGGGCCCACGGGGGCCGTTCTTC. Translated: CASSSRTGGPRGPFF.

This clonotype has more than one count but fewer than ten. This rearrangement joins TRBV23-1 to TRBJ2-5; 9 bases line up with TRBD2. TRBV23-1 has ORF status, its function being uncertain. Trimming at V came to 6 bases and at J to 5 bases, leaving 22 bases not matched to a gene. This CDR3 comprises 19 residues. CDR3 bases: TGCGCCAGCAGCCCACGAAGGCTGGCGGGAGGGCCGAAGTTGGAGACCCAGTACTTC. Amino acids: CASSPRRLAGGPKLETQYF.

The rearrangement links TRBV12-3 or TRBV12-4 to TRBJ2-7; 7 positions match TRBD2. The CDR3 spans 16 residues. The V segment lost 6 bases and the J segment 5 bases; nucleotides outside the gene matches: 16. The chain's CDR3 is CASRGYGGSKCDEQYV. CDR3 nucleotides: TGTGCCAGCAGGGGGTATGGCGGGAGTAAATGCGACGAGCAGTACGTC.

This clonotype was seen ten or more times. The gene calls are TRBV7-2 and TRBJ2-5; D is perhaps TRBD2 (5 bases). Trimming left V 2 bases short and J 4 bases short, with 11 bases between. This CDR3 contains 14 residues. Germline V CDR1 and CDR2: SGHTA, FQGNSA. This CDR3 reads CASSLQAGGETQYF. DNA of the CDR3: TGTGCCAGCAGCTTACAGGCTGGAGGAGAGACCCAGTACTTC.

This chain uses TRBV18 with TRBJ2-1; D gene ambiguous. CDR1 is KGHSH, CDR2 LQKENI, per germline. V dropped 5 bases and J dropped 7 bases, with 18 bases sitting between them. The CDR3 extends over 15 amino acids. The CDR3: CASSGGQERNNEQFF. CDR3 nucleotide sequence: TGTGCCAGCTCAGGCGGTCAGGAGAGGAATAATGAGCAGTTCTTC.

The rearrangement links TRBV27 to TRBJ2-7; 11 nucleotides match TRBD1. Germline V gives CDR1 MNHEY, CDR2 SMNVEV (reference sequence). The V and J ends lost 6 bases and 5 bases, in that order; junction bases with no gene match: 6. This CDR3 has 14 residues. In DNA, the CDR3 is TGTGCCAGCAGGGGGGGACAGGGGGTCGACGAGCAGTACTTC. As protein: CASRGGQGVDEQYF.

This clonotype was detected only a few times. This rearrangement joins TRBV27 to TRBJ1-2; the match to TRBD1 covers 8 bases. The CDR3 sequence is 12 residues long. Trimming removed 2 bases from V and 10 bases from J; junction bases left unmatched: 3. CDR1 MNHEY and CDR2 SMNVEV come from the germline V gene (reference sequence). CDR3 region: CASSLQGASYTF. In DNA form, the CDR3 reads TGTGCCAGCAGTTTACAGGGGGCTTCCTACACCTTC.

This clonotype came up once. V and J are TRBV7-3 and TRBJ2-3, with a possible D match to TRBD2 (5 bases). Trimming cost V 2 bases and J 5 bases, with 20 bases left between them. This CDR3 spans 17 amino acids. The germline V gene has CDR1 SGHTA and CDR2 FQGTGA. CDR3 in amino acids: CASSLQLGGPSGDTQYF. The CDR3 bases are TGTGCCAGCAGCTTACAACTAGGCGGGCCCTCGGGAGATACGCAGTATTTT. Using reference TRBV7-3 and TRBJ2-3 for the parts outside the CDR3, the full variable domain is GAGVSQTPSNKVTEKGKYVELRCDPISGHTALYWYRQSLGQGPEFLIYFQGTGAADDSGLPNDRFFAVRPEGSVSTLKIQRTERGDSAVYLCASSLQLGGPSGDTQYFGPGTRLTVL.

The chain is built from TRBV7-2 and TRBJ2-3; D may be TRBD1 or TRBD2 (5 bases each). CDR3 length: 16 residues. V was cut by 5 bases and J by 2 bases, with 17 bases left in between. Germline V lookup: CDR1 SGHTA, CDR2 FQGNSA. The CDR3 spells CASSPFAQGVTDTQYF. CDR3 bases: TGTGCCAGCAGCCCTTTCGCGCAGGGAGTCACAGATACGCAGTATTTT.

This rearrangement joins TRBV6-4 to TRBJ2-1; D is perhaps TRBD1 (6 bases). This CDR3 has 14 residues. V lost 5 bases, J lost 8 bases, and 16 bases lay in between. Germline CDR1 is MRHNA and CDR2 is SNTAGT. The CDR3: CASSTGTRGHEQFF. Written as DNA, the CDR3 is TGTGCCAGCAGTACCGGGACAAGGGGTCATGAGCAGTTCTTC.

This rearrangement joins TRBV19 to TRBJ2-5; the D is unclear. V was cut by 1 base and J by 7 bases, with 7 bases left in between. The germline V gene encodes CDR1 LNHDA and CDR2 SQIVND (reference sequence). The CDR3 runs 12 residues. The CDR3 region has the DNA TGTGCCAGTAGTATAGCGAAGGGGACCCAGTACTTC. Its protein is CASSIAKGTQYF.

The rearrangement links TRBV12-3 or TRBV12-4 to TRBJ2-1, with D possibly TRBD1 on 5 matching bases. The CDR3 is 17 residues long. V dropped 2 bases and J dropped 5 bases, with 19 bases sitting between them. The CDR3 reads CASSLSPLLQGNNEQFF. The DNA for the CDR3 is TGTGCCAGCAGTTTATCCCCCCTATTGCAGGGCAACAATGAGCAGTTCTTC.

The chain has TRBV19 and TRBJ1-1; 9 positions agree with TRBD1. This CDR3 spans 14 amino acids. Trimming removed 6 bases from V and 4 bases from J; junction bases left unmatched: 6. Germline V gene data show CDR1 as LNHDA and CDR2 as SQIVND (reference sequence). The CDR3 loop is CASSRQGGTTEAFF. The CDR3 DNA sequence: TGTGCCAGTAGCCGACAGGGGGGAACCACTGAAGCTTTCTTT.

This clonotype was seen many times. This chain joins TRBV7-2 and TRBJ1-5; tentatively, D is TRBD1 (5 bases). The CDR3 has 15 residues. Trimming shortened V by 5 bases and J by 2 bases, and 13 bases separated the two germline ends. Germline V lookup: CDR1 SGHTA, CDR2 FQGNSA. As DNA, the CDR3 is TGTGCCAGCAGCCTGGGGGGGGTAGGCAATCAGCCCCAGCATTTT. It is translated as CASSLGGVGNQPQHF.

The table lists this clonotype with a few counts. The chain combines TRBV20-1 with TRBJ2-7; 9 bases align to TRBD1. J lost 9 bases, V lost 0 bases, and 12 bases had no gene match. The CDR3 has 15 amino acids. Germline V gene lookup returns CDR1 DFQATT and CDR2 SNEGSKA (reference sequence). The CDR3 DNA reads as TGCAGTGCTAGAGAGGGGGACAGGGATGTGGTGGGGCAGTACTTC. It yields the protein CSAREGDRDVVGQYF.

This chain links TRBV28 with TRBJ1-1, with D possibly being TRBD1 (6 bases). Looked up from germline, CDR1 is MDHEN and CDR2 is SYDVKM. The CDR3 has 14 amino acids. Trimming removed 10 bases from V and 5 bases from J, with 20 bases in between. The CDR3, as DNA: TGTGCCACCTTGGGGGGGGCAAGAGGGACTGAAGCTTTCTTT. Translating it yields CATLGGARGTEAFF.

The chain is built from TRBV4-1 and TRBJ2-7; 9 nucleotides match TRBD2. The CDR3 runs to 21 residues. V lost 0 bases and J lost 0; bases outside the gene matches: 18. The germline V gene encodes CDR1 MGHRA and CDR2 YSYEKL. The CDR3: CASSQERGWGAGGIPSYEQYF. In DNA, the CDR3 is TGCGCCAGCAGCCAAGAGAGGGGTTGGGGAGCGGGAGGAATACCCTCCTACGAGCAGTACTTC.

The V and J genes are TRBV20-1 and TRBJ2-3, with 7 bases lining up with TRBD2. The V and J ends lost 3 bases and 2 bases, in that order; junction bases with no gene match: 5. The CDR3 length is 14 residues. Germline CDR1 and CDR2: DFQATT and SNEGSKA (reference sequence). The CDR3: CSASPAGNTDTQYF. In DNA form, the CDR3 reads TGCAGTGCTAGCCCAGCGGGGAACACAGATACGCAGTATTTT.

This chain links TRBV6-2 or TRBV6-3 with TRBJ1-2; 8 bases fit TRBD1. V shed 2 bases and J 4 bases; nucleotides not matched to a gene: 3. Germline lookup yields CDR1 MNHEY and CDR2 SVGEGT. The CDR3 is 14 residues long. Written as DNA, the CDR3 is TGTGCCAGCAGTTACCTGACAGGGGTCTATGGCTACACCTTC. This encodes CASSYLTGVYGYTF.

This chain joins TRBV6-2 or TRBV6-3 and TRBJ2-7, with TRBD2 matching 9 bases. This CDR3 region has 18 residues. CDR1 MNHEY and CDR2 SVGEGT come from the germline V gene. After removal of 0 bases from V and 5 bases from J, the junction contained 14 bases not matched to a gene. CDR3 in DNA: TGTGCCAGCAGTTACTCGGGGACTAGCCCCGCCTGGGGCGACGAGCAGTACGTC. It translates to CASSYSGTSPAWGDEQYV.

The chain carries TRBV29-1 and TRBJ1-5, with 9 nucleotides matching TRBD1. Trimming removed 7 bases from V and 2 bases from J; junction bases left unmatched: 6. CDR3 length equals 14 residues. Germline assignment: CDR1 SQVTM and CDR2 ANQGSEA. The CDR3: CSAATGGGNQPQHF. The CDR3 DNA follows: TGCAGCGCAGCTACAGGGGGCGGCAATCAGCCCCAGCATTTT.

The table lists this clonotype with many counts. The gene calls are TRBV6-4 and TRBJ2-1; 9 bases match TRBD2. The CDR3 contains 20 residues. CDR1 and CDR2 (germline): MRHNA, SNTAGT. The J segment lost 2 bases and the V segment lost 0 bases, leaving 14 bases of the junction unmatched. CDR3: CASSDSSSGRGFGAYNEQFF. CDR3 nucleotides: TGTGCCAGCAGTGACTCGAGTAGCGGGAGAGGATTTGGAGCCTACAATGAGCAGTTCTTC.

On this clonotype: A much bigger clone sits one base away, suggesting this may be a read error. It is likely a read error, because the conserved phenylalanine at the end of the CDR3 is missing. The V gene is TRBV7-8, the J gene TRBJ2-1; 9 positions agree with TRBD2. Unmatched junction bases numbered 10, after V lost 3 bases and J lost 7 bases. The CDR3 is 16 residues long. The germline gives CDR1 SGHVS, CDR2 FQNEAQ. The CDR3 spells CASSFDVLAGLNEQFL. The CDR3 DNA is TGTGCCAGCAGCTTCGACGTGCTAGCGGGACTTAATGAGCAGTTCCTC.

The rearrangement uses TRBV28 and TRBJ2-2, with 7 bases identical to TRBD1. The CDR3 totals 15 residues. CDR1 is MDHEN and CDR2 is SYDVKM in the germline V gene. J lost 0 bases, V lost 6 bases, and 4 bases had no gene match. In nucleotides, the CDR3 is TGTGCCAGCAGGCCGGGACAGACGAACACCGGGGAGCTGTTTTTT. Translated, it gives CASRPGQTNTGELFF.

There are many counts of this clonotype. The J gene is TRBJ2-5, the V gene TRBV7-6; tentative D call: TRBD2 (6 bases). V lost 4 bases, J lost 1 base, and 13 bases lay in between. The CDR3 has 15 residues. Per germline, CDR1 SGHVS and CDR2 FNYEAQ. The CDR3 DNA reads TGTGCCAGCAGCTCCTCCGGGACTCTCCAAGAGACCCAGTACTTC. Its protein is CASSSSGTLQETQYF.

The V and J genes are TRBV24-1 and TRBJ2-2; D remains unclear. This CDR3 comprises 18 residues. V dropped 3 bases and J dropped 4 bases, with 20 bases sitting between them. Germline V CDR1 and CDR2: KGHDR, SFDVKD. CDR3 DNA sequence: TGTGCCACCAGTGATGCCTGGACCCGAGCCAGGAGCACCGGGGAGCTGTTTTTT. Its protein is CATSDAWTRARSTGELFF.

The table lists this clonotype with many counts. The chain links TRBV6-5 to TRBJ2-2, with 7 bases lining up with TRBD2. V shed 2 bases and J 3 bases; nucleotides not matched to a gene: 3. Germline CDR1 reads MNHEY; CDR2 reads SVGAGI. The CDR3 extends over 15 amino acids. This CDR3 is CASSYVGGHTGELFF. The CDR3 DNA reads as TGTGCCAGCAGTTACGTGGGAGGGCACACCGGGGAGCTGTTTTTT.

The V call is TRBV2, the J call TRBJ2-1, with 13 bases lining up with TRBD2. The CDR3 totals 15 residues. V shed 4 bases and J 8 bases; nucleotides not matched to a gene: 5. Germline CDR1 is SNHLY and CDR2 is FYNNEI. CDR3 in DNA: TGTGCCAGCAGTGGACTAGCGGGAGGTATCTATGAGCAGTTCTTC. Residues: CASSGLAGGIYEQFF.

This clonotype was seen more than once but under ten times. In DNA, the CDR3 is TGTGCCAGCAGCCCTCCTCTAGCGGGAGAGGGGGAGCAGTACTTC. Encoded protein: CASSPPLAGEGEQYF. This sequence joins TRBV12-3 or TRBV12-4 and TRBJ2-7; 10 nucleotides align to TRBD2. With 6 bases clipped from V and 7 bases from J, the junction kept 12 bases outside the gene matches. The CDR3 has 15 residues.